These 20 T cell receptor beta chains came from one sample sequenced in a study of cytomegalovirus exposure and HLA in healthy donors. The PCR employed 60 Vbeta primers together with 13 Jbeta primers. TCRdb keeps only in-frame clones here, not all; method: immunoSEQ multiplex PCR. The table records under 200,000 clones, 82% of them present only once. Sequencing was performed on PBMCs. The receptor set was obtained from a man aged 50-59 years in good health and CMV-seropositive.

V is TRBV30 and J is TRBJ1-4; D may be TRBD1 (5 bases). The CDR3 length is 15 residues. Trimming took 2 bases from V and 0 from J, leaving 10 bases between them. Germline V gene lookup returns CDR1 GTSNPN and CDR2 SVGIG (reference sequence). This CDR3 reads CAWSRPGPTNEKLFF. CDR3 DNA: TGTGCCTGGAGTAGGCCAGGGCCAACTAATGAAAAACTGTTTTTT.

J is TRBJ2-5 and V is TRBV2; D perhaps matches TRBD2 (6 bases). The end of the DNA is better explained by TRBJ2-7, so the J call may be wrong. Germline CDR1 SNHLY, CDR2 FYNNEI. The CDR3 contains 16 residues. The CDR3 is CASSYYRGTAAGEQYF. DNA for the CDR3: TGTGCCAGCAGTTATTACCGGGGGACGGCGGCGGGCGAGCAGTACTTC.

The chain carries TRBV5-5 and TRBJ1-2, with D unresolved. V was shortened by 0 bases and J by 3 bases, with 12 bases between the two germline ends. CDR1 and CDR2 from the germline V gene are SGHKS and YYEKEE (reference sequence). The CDR3 is 15 amino acids. The CDR3 sequence: CASSLGVLRDYGYTF. The CDR3 coding sequence is TGTGCCAGCAGCTTGGGGGTCCTCCGGGACTATGGCTACACCTTC.

This clone was found a few times. The chain carries TRBV29-1 and TRBJ1-1; TRBD1 matches at 7 bases. Germline V gives CDR1 SQVTM, CDR2 ANQGSEA. J was trimmed by 2 bases and V by 6 bases; bases with no gene match: 6. The CDR3 totals 13 residues. The CDR3 protein is CSVPDRSNTEAFF. CDR3 DNA sequence: TGCAGCGTCCCGGACAGGAGCAACACTGAAGCTTTCTTT.

This CDR3 reads CASSFDPNPQPQHF. The CDR3 DNA sequence: TGTGCCAGCAGCTTTGATCCTAATCCTCAGCCCCAGCATTTT. V usage is TRBV7-2 and J usage is TRBJ1-5; D gene ambiguous. The V and J ends lost 3 bases and 6 bases respectively, with 12 bases between them. Germline CDR1 reads SGHTA; CDR2 reads FQGNSA. The CDR3 consists of 14 residues.

The chain combines TRBV9 with TRBJ1-5; no clear D. The V and J ends lost 4 bases and 0 bases respectively, with 11 bases between them. This CDR3 contains 15 residues. Germline assignment: CDR1 SGDLS and CDR2 YYNGEE. CDR3 loop: CASSSTGSSNQPQHF. The CDR3 region has the DNA TGTGCCAGCAGCTCCACCGGGTCTAGCAATCAGCCCCAGCATTTT.

This clone was detected only once. The genes are TRBV27 and TRBJ2-7, with TRBD2 identical over 10 bases. V lost 7 bases and J lost 1; bases outside the gene matches: 4. This CDR3 is 14 amino acids long. CDR1 is MNHEY and CDR2 is SMNVEV in the germline V gene (reference sequence). The CDR3 reads CASTLLAGSYEQYF. CDR3 in DNA: TGTGCCAGCACCCTACTAGCGGGATCCTACGAGCAGTACTTC.

The J gene is TRBJ2-7, the V gene TRBV7-2; 8 nucleotides align to TRBD1. The CDR3 extends over 14 amino acids. The J segment lost 4 bases and the V segment lost 2 bases, leaving 4 bases of the junction unmatched. Germline CDR1 SGHTA, CDR2 FQGNSA. CDR3 coding DNA: TGTGCCAGCAGCTTATCTCAGGGGGCGTACGAGCAGTACTTC. Residues: CASSLSQGAYEQYF.

CDR3 sequence (DNA): TGTGCCAGCAGTATTAACTCTGGAAACACCATATATTTT. Encoded protein: CASSINSGNTIYF. The rearrangement uses TRBV6-1 and TRBJ1-3; D unresolved. Germline CDR1 reads MNHNS; CDR2 reads SASEGT. V was shortened by 5 bases and J by 0 bases, with 5 bases between the two germline ends. The CDR3 covers 13 residues.

The chain carries TRBV9 and TRBJ1-4; D unresolved. CDR1 is SGDLS and CDR2 is YYNGEE in the germline V gene. Trimming shortened V by 3 bases and J by 7 bases, and 19 bases separated the two germline ends. The CDR3 consists of 16 residues. The CDR3 protein is CASSANPTPGSEKLFF. CDR3 nucleotides: TGTGCCAGCAGCGCTAATCCGACCCCGGGTTCTGAAAAACTGTTTTTT.

The rearrangement uses TRBV14 and TRBJ1-2, with D tentatively TRBD1 (5 bases). V was clipped by 4 bases and J by 4 bases, with 7 bases between them. Germline CDR1 SGHDN, CDR2 FVKESK. The CDR3 extends over 12 amino acids. The CDR3 nucleotides are TGTGCCAGCAGCCGACAGCCCTATGGCTACACCTTC. Translation gives CASSRQPYGYTF. The full variable domain, rest sourced from reference TRBV14 and TRBJ1-2, is EAGVTQFPSHSVIEKGQTVTLRCDPISGHDNLYWYRRVMGKEIKFLLHFVKESKQDESGMPNNRFLAERTGGTYSTLKVQPAELEDSGVYFCASSRQPYGYTFGSGTRLTVV.

The J gene is TRBJ2-5, the V gene TRBV30, with 7 bases aligning to TRBD1. The ends lost 3 bases at V and 2 bases at J; junction bases unmatched: 6. Germline lookup yields CDR1 GTSNPN and CDR2 SVGIG (reference sequence). The CDR3 is made up of 14 amino acids. The CDR3 DNA reads as TGTGCCTGGAGGCTGACAGGGTTTCAAGAGACCCAGTACTTC. Translation: CAWRLTGFQETQYF. Full variable domain (outside the CDR3, taken from reference TRBV30 and TRBJ2-5): SQTIHQWPATLVQPVGSPLSLECTVEGTSNPNLYWYRQAAGRGLQLLFYSVGIGQISSEVPQNLSASRPQDRQFILSSKKLLLSDSGFYLCAWRLTGFQETQYFGPGTRLLVL.

The rearrangement joins TRBV9 to TRBJ2-3, with TRBD2 matching 8 bases. Germline trimming cut 0 bases from V and 5 bases from J; bases unmatched to any gene: 2. CDR3 size: 14 residues. Germline CDR1 SGDLS, CDR2 YYNGEE. This CDR3 reads CASSVESGGDTQYF. The DNA for the CDR3 is TGTGCCAGCAGCGTAGAAAGCGGGGGAGATACGCAGTATTTT. Together with reference TRBV9 and TRBJ2-3, the CDR3 gives the full variable domain: DSGVTQTPKHLITATGQRVTLRCSPRSGDLSVYWYQQSLDQGLQFLIQYYNGEERAKGNILERFSAQQFPDLHSELNLSSLELGDSALYFCASSVESGGDTQYFGPGTRLTVL.

This clone is labeled as medium-sized. V is TRBV19 and J is TRBJ2-7, with D possibly matching TRBD2 (5 bases). This CDR3 contains 14 residues. Germline loops: CDR1 LNHDA, CDR2 SQIVND (reference sequence). V was shortened by 6 bases and J by 4 bases, with 16 bases between the two germline ends. CDR3 DNA: TGTGCCAGTAGGGAGGCATACAACCTTTACGAGCAGTACTTC. It specifies CASREAYNLYEQYF.

This chain joins TRBV5-1 and TRBJ2-2; D is uncertain. The CDR3 extends over 13 amino acids. CDR1 is SGHRS and CDR2 is YFSETQ in the germline V gene. The V and J ends lost 2 bases and 4 bases respectively, with 6 bases between them. The CDR3 region is CASSFTITGELFF. Written as DNA, the CDR3 is TGCGCCAGCAGCTTTACTATCACCGGGGAGCTGTTTTTT.

The chain couples TRBV14 to TRBJ2-7, with 7 bases identical to TRBD2. The trim removed 4 bases at V and 6 bases at J, leaving 12 bases unmatched. The CDR3 runs 15 residues. Germline V gene data show CDR1 as SGHDN and CDR2 as FVKESK. The CDR3, as DNA: TGTGCCAGCAGCCCGACCACGGGGGGATCCGGCGAGCAGTACTTC. Translated: CASSPTTGGSGEQYF.

The rearrangement links TRBV19 to TRBJ1-4, with 10 bases fitting TRBD1. CDR1 is LNHDA, CDR2 SQIVND, per germline (reference sequence). This CDR3 has 16 residues. V lost 5 bases and J lost 6; bases outside the gene matches: 9. The CDR3 DNA reads TGTGCCAGTAGTCCACACGCCGGGACAGGGGATGAAAAACTGTTTTTT. Translating it yields CASSPHAGTGDEKLFF.

This clone occurred a few times. V gene TRBV7-9 combines with J gene TRBJ2-2; possibly TRBD2 for D (6 bases). There are 15 residues in the CDR3. Germline CDR1 and CDR2: SEHNR and FQNEAQ (reference sequence). Trimming stripped 3 bases from V and 4 bases from J, with 12 bases between. The CDR3 DNA reads TGTGCCAGCAGCTTTAGCGGAGCAGGCACCGGGGAGCTGTTTTTT. As protein: CASSFSGAGTGELFF.

The CDR3 here is CASSWGGQELQETQYF. CDR3 coding DNA: TGTGCCAGTAGTTGGGGAGGACAGGAGCTCCAAGAGACCCAGTACTTC. V is TRBV19 and J is TRBJ2-5; a possible D gene is TRBD1 (7 bases). Germline CDR1 reads LNHDA; CDR2 reads SQIVND (reference sequence). The CDR3 loop spans 16 amino acids. Trimming left V 5 bases short and J 1 base short, with 17 bases between.

The V gene is TRBV7-6, the J gene TRBJ1-1; D remains ambiguous. CDR1 and CDR2 from the germline V gene are SGHVS and FNYEAQ. The CDR3 has 19 amino acids. The germline V and J ends were trimmed by 5 bases and 1 base, with 26 bases remaining between them. The DNA for the CDR3 is TGTGCCAGCAGCCGTATTAGGGCAGGTAGCGGAGGAAGGAACACTGAAGCTTTCTTT. Amino acid sequence: CASSRIRAGSGGRNTEAFF.